This T cell receptor (beta chain) is drawn from a study of control samples from healthy donors and cancer patients. Trimming took 3 bases from V and 0 from J; bases not matched to a gene: 8. CDR1 and CDR2 from the germline V gene are DFQATT and SNEGSKA (reference sequence). The CDR3 totals 17 residues. Libraries were prepared by immunoSEQ multiplex PCR; TCRdb keeps only in-frame clonotypes and omits some of them. The repertoire holds approximately 170,000 clones, with about 93% as singletons. This chain connects TRBV20-1 to TRBJ2-1, with 10 bases fitting TRBD2. The receptor was derived from a woman aged 25 to 45 in good health. What was sequenced was blood. CDR3 sequence (DNA): TGCAGTGCTAGTCTGGGCTCTAGCGGGAGCTCCTACAATGAGCAGTTCTTC. Protein sequence: CSASLGSSGSSYNEQFF.